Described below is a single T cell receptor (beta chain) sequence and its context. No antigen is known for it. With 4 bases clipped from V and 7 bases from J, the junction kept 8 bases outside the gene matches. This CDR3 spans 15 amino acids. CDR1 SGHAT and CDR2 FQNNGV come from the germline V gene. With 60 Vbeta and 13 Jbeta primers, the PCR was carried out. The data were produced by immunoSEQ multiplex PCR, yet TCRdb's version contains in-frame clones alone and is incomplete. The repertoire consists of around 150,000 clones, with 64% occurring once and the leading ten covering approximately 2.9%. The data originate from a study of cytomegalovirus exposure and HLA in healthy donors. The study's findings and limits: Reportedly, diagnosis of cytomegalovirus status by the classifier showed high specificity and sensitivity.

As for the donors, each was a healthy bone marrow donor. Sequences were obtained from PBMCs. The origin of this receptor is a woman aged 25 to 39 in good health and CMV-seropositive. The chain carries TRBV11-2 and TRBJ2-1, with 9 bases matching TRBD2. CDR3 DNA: TGTGCCAGCAGCTCGCTAGCGGGAAGTCGTAATGAGCAGTTCTTC. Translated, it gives CASSSLAGSRNEQFF. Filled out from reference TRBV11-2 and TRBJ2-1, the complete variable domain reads EAGVAQSPRYKIIEKRQSVAFWCNPISGHATLYWYQQILGQGPKLLIQFQNNGVVDDSQLPKDRFSAERLKGVDSTLKIQPAKLEDSAVYLCASSSLAGSRNEQFFGPGTRLTVL.